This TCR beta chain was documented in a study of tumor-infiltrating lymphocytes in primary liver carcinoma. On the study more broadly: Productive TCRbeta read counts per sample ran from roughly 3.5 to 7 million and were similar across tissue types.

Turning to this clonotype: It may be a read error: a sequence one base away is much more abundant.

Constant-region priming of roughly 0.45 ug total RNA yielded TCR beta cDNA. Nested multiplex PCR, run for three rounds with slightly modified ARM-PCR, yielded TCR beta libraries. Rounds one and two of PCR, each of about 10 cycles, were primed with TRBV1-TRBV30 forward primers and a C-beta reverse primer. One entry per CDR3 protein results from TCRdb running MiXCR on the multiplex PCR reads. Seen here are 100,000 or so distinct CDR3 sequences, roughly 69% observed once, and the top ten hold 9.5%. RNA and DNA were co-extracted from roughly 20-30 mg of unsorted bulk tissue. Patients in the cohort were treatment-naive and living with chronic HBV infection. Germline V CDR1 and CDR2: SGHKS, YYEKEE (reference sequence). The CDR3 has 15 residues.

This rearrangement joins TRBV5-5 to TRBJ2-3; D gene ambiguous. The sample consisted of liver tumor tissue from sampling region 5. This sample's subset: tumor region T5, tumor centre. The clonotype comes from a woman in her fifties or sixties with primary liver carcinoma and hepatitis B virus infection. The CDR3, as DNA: TGTGTCAGCAGCTTAATAGGGTGGGGCACAGATACGCAGTATTTT. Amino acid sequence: CVSSLIGWGTDTQYF.